This T cell receptor (beta chain) was identified during a study of shared clonotypes between healthy human individuals (dated by TCRdb to 2020 to 2022). Regarding the complete study: The cohort comprised a couple of women and a few men aged 18 to 49 years. For each donor, CD4 naive and CD4 memory were each given three plates, CD8 naive was given two plates, and CD8 memory was given one plate. Blood TCR repertoires of a handful of healthy adults were deeply sequenced to estimate repertoire size and the extent of clonotype sharing between individuals. To increase sequencing depth and limit assay-specific biases, TCR repertoire library preparation and sequencing were carried out by different laboratories using diverse techniques. Leukapheresis yielded between about 0.94 and 8.9 billion PBMCs per donor. Here is what the overall study found, with its caveats: Rarefaction of sorted-subset datasets indicated incomplete sequencing despite the large sequencing depth. Sampling was restricted to blood, and TCR repertoires in tissue are likely to differ from TCR repertoires in blood. Pairwise subsampling indicated that sequencing depth was expected to affect the degree of clonotype sharing among donors. Naive subsets generally had larger estimated clonotype richness than memory subsets. Because the study included a small number of donors, the genetic and exposure-history diversity represented was limited. About 4.5% of naive CD4, approximately 3.7% of naive CD8, around 2.3% of memory CD4, and approximately 0.39% of memory CD8 clonotypes were shared across several donors. Higher generation probabilities were observed for clonotypes shared by all four sorted-subset donors than for non-shared clonotypes.

V sheds 1 base and J sheds 1 base, leaving 11 bases between their ends. From the germline V gene, CDR1 is SGHRS and CDR2 is YFSETQ. Taken from cysteine to phenylalanine, the CDR3 has 15 residues. Just the 45-base CDR3 DNA is kept, in frame starting at base 1. Using the deep immunoSEQ assay, multiplex PCR amplified TCR CDR3 regions from genomic DNA. Extracted genomic DNA from each cell subset was distributed evenly across all wells of several immunoSEQ 96-well plates, and each plate was treated as a replicate. For sorted subsets, around 200 ng genomic DNA, equal to 30,000 or so T cell genomes, was loaded into each replicate PCR. Purified libraries were measured with a Qubit 3.0 fluorometer, size-checked on a Bioanalyzer 2100, and measured again with the KAPA Library Quantification kit. Every immunoSEQ 96-well plate was sequenced on a dedicated single-read 150-cycle Illumina NextSeq 550 flow cell. Turning to the authors' computational methods: Because the immunoSEQ output held only junctional sequences and lacked quality scores, the filtering could not match the filtering applied to full-length reads. Sequences were annotated with PyIR, a Python wrapper for IgBLAST v1.9, using IMGT germline references to assign V/J genes and CDR3. Reads were removed for weak V/J assignments (E-value above 1e-6), missing CDR3, stop codons, out-of-frame junctions, or ambiguous translated residues. A V3J clonotype was defined by an identical inferred V gene, J gene, and CDR3 amino acid sequence. The percentage overlap between two repertoires was calculated by dividing the number of shared unique clonotypes by the size of the smaller repertoire. Richness of each repertoire was evaluated using RTK rarefaction, the Chao1 estimator, and Recon v2.1 estimates of unobserved clonotypes. Generation probabilities for all TCRbeta clonotypes obtained by the gDNA method from a handful of donors were computed using OLGA. What TCRdb holds here is the immuneACCESS table cut down to in-frame rearrangements. Part of the clones is not present; checked against another copy, under half of the missing clones reflect an unresolved V gene, and the others are unexplained. V and J calls plus clone size are reproduced from that table; the DNA served to infer D and trimming. Present in this sample are about 2.4 million clones, 90% to 95% of which were seen just once. Together, the top ten hold roughly 0.14% of the sample.

The donors were healthy, HIV-negative adults who had no recently reported acute infections or vaccinations. Every donor was a Caucasian adult residing in Nashville, Tennessee, USA. CD4+ T cells were enriched by magnetic negative selection; naive cells were then positively selected on CD45RA, and the negative fraction formed the memory subset. Blood was collected by leukapheresis, and PBMCs were isolated by Ficoll-Histopaque density gradient centrifugation and then cryopreserved in liquid nitrogen vapor phase. Analytical flow cytometry was used to check the purity and quantity of each magnetically sorted T cell population. Genomic DNA was isolated from every sorted fraction and measured by UV absorbance on a Nanodrop 2000c. The sample holds a few counts of this clone. There is no known antigen for this receptor. No quality values exist for individual bases; no much larger clone is one base distant.

The specimen was naive CD4+ T cells sorted from blood. The meaning of the sample's cell subset or site label: CD45RA+ positively selected. The sequence was collected from a man aged 18 to 30 in good health. The chain is made from TRBV5-1 and TRBJ1-1, with the D gene too uncertain to name. The CDR3: CASSLPPGRNTEAFF. The nucleotide sequence reads as follows: TGCGCCAGCAGCTTGCCCCCCGGCAGGAACACTGAAGCTTTCTTT. With the rest looked up from the reference TRBV5-1 and TRBJ1-1 genes rather than sequenced, the full variable domain is KAGVTQTPRYLIKTRGQQVTLSCSPISGHRSVSWYQQTPGQGLQFLFEYFSETQRNKGNFPGRFSGRQFSNSRSEMNVSTLELGDSALYLCASSLPPGRNTEAFFGQGTRLTVV.